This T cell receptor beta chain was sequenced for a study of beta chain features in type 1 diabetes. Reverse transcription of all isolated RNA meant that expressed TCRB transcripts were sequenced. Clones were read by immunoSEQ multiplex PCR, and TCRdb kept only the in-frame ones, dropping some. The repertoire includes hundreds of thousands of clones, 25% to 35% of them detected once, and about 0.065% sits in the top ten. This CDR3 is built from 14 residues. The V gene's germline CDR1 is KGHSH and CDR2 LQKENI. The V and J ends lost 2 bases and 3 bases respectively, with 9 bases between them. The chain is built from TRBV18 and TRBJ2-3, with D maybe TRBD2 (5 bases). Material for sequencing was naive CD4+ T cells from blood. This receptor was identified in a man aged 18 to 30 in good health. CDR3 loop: CASSPFGVTDTQYF. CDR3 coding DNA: TGTGCCAGCTCACCATTCGGGGTTACAGATACGCAGTATTTT.